Shown below are 29 T cell receptor beta chains from a single sample sequenced in a study of blood T cell repertoires in COVID-19. Profiled with immunoSEQ multiplex PCR; TCRdb holds only in-frame clones, not every one. The sample lists more than 350,000 clones, about 88% seen once, with approximately 1.5% in the top ten. Sequencing input: PBMCs or T cells enriched from blood (not recorded which). These receptors were collected from a woman younger than 30 who had been exposed to COVID-19.

This chain connects TRBV11-2 to TRBJ1-2, with D possibly being TRBD1 (5 bases). Trimming pared 6 bases from V and 4 bases from J, leaving 15 bases between. The CDR3 has 14 residues. Germline V lookup: CDR1 SGHAT, CDR2 FQNNGV. CDR3 nucleotide sequence: TGTGCCAGCAGACCCGGGGGGGTCCCCTATGGCTACACCTTC. It codes for CASRPGGVPYGYTF.

The chain couples TRBV5-4 to TRBJ1-4; 12 nucleotides line up with TRBD1. Germline assignment: CDR1 SGHNT and CDR2 YYREEE (reference sequence). With 0 bases clipped from V and 8 bases from J, the junction kept 11 bases outside the gene matches. The CDR3 has 18 amino acids. This chain's CDR3 is CASSLDRDRGRGLEKLFF. In nucleotides, the CDR3 is TGTGCCAGCAGCTTGGATCGGGACAGGGGGCGCGGGCTCGAAAAACTGTTTTTT.

The V call is TRBV28, the J call TRBJ2-7; D possibly corresponds to TRBD1 (6 bases). V dropped 3 bases and J dropped 1 base, with 10 bases sitting between them. This CDR3 has 14 residues. Germline values: CDR1 MDHEN, CDR2 SYDVKM. The CDR3 coding sequence is TGTGCCAGCAGTTTCGGACAGCAATCCTACGAGCAGTACTTC. Its protein product is CASSFGQQSYEQYF.

This CDR3 reads CATTGGGVQETQYF. In DNA form, the CDR3 reads TGTGCCACCACGGGAGGCGGGGTACAAGAGACCCAGTACTTC. This chain joins TRBV27 and TRBJ2-5; 7 bases line up with TRBD2. This CDR3 spans 14 amino acids. Germline V lookup: CDR1 MNHEY, CDR2 SMNVEV (reference sequence). The junction had 10 bases not matched to a gene; V was cut back by 10 bases and J by 2 bases.

The rearrangement links TRBV2 to TRBJ2-1; tentatively, D is TRBD2 (5 bases). CDR3 length: 12 residues. Looked up from germline, CDR1 is SNHLY and CDR2 is FYNNEI. V was cut by 8 bases and J by 9 bases, with 14 bases left in between. The CDR3: CASANAGSEQFF. CDR3 nucleotide sequence: TGTGCCAGCGCCAACGCGGGTAGTGAGCAGTTCTTC.

The chain employs TRBV19 and TRBJ1-5; 11 positions match TRBD1. The germline V gene encodes CDR1 LNHDA and CDR2 SQIVND (reference sequence). With V trimmed by 2 bases and J by 3 bases, 3 bases remained unmatched. CDR3 length: 16 residues. DNA for the CDR3: TGTGCCAGTAGTATATTGGACAGGGGGCCCAATCAGCCCCAGCATTTT. Translating gives CASSILDRGPNQPQHF.

The V and J genes are TRBV18 and TRBJ1-1; a weak D match, TRBD1 (6 bases). The germline V gene encodes CDR1 KGHSH and CDR2 LQKENI. The CDR3 spans 15 residues. V lost 4 bases and J lost 1, with 13 bases in between. The CDR3 protein is CASSLGAGANTEAFF. CDR3 in DNA: TGTGCCAGCTCACTGGGGGCAGGCGCGAACACTGAAGCTTTCTTT.

The V and J genes are TRBV28 and TRBJ2-3, with 7 bases identical to TRBD2. The CDR3 is 15 amino acids. Germline CDR1 reads MDHEN; CDR2 reads SYDVKM. V lost 6 bases, J lost 3 bases, and 9 bases stayed unmatched. The CDR3 DNA follows: TGTGCCAGCAGCTCCACGGGGGAGGGAACAGATACGCAGTATTTT. As protein: CASSSTGEGTDTQYF.

This clone came up once. The chain recombines TRBV4-3 with TRBJ1-1, with D perhaps TRBD1 (5 bases). Germline CDR1 reads LGHNA; CDR2 reads YSLEER. With 0 bases removed from V and 7 bases from J, the gap between germline ends came to 12 bases. The CDR3 totals 14 residues. In nucleotides, the CDR3 is TGCGCCAGCAGCCAAGATTCTCGGGGGAATGAAGCTTTCTTT. This sequence encodes CASSQDSRGNEAFF.

This clone was found a few times. This chain connects TRBV3-1 (or the pseudogene TRBV3-2) to TRBJ2-2, with D perhaps matching TRBD1 (6 bases). CDR3 length equals 14 residues. The V gene lost 3 bases and the J gene lost 7 bases, with 12 bases spanning the gap. The germline CDR1 and CDR2 sequences are LGHDT and YNNKEL (reference sequence). The CDR3 sequence is CASSHLQGSGELFF. In nucleotides, the CDR3 is TGTGCCAGCAGCCACCTACAGGGAAGCGGGGAGCTGTTTTTT.

This chain joins TRBV5-1 and TRBJ2-2; TRBD2 matches 10 bases. This CDR3 contains 15 residues. Germline V gene sequence: CDR1 SGHRS, CDR2 YFSETQ. V was pared by 3 bases and J by 7 bases, with 6 bases of the junction left unmatched. CDR3 protein: CASSSQRGGSGELFF. CDR3 DNA: TGCGCCAGCAGCTCGCAGCGGGGGGGCAGCGGGGAGCTGTTTTTT.

The J gene is TRBJ1-5, the V gene TRBV28; D is perhaps TRBD1 (5 bases). The CDR3 has 15 residues. Trimming removed 4 bases at V and 1 base at J, with 11 bases between. The germline CDR1 and CDR2 sequences are MDHEN and SYDVKM. CDR3 sequence (DNA): TGTGCCAGCAGTTGGCAGGGTAGCAGCAATCAGCCCCAGCATTTT. Protein: CASSWQGSSNQPQHF. Supplemented by reference TRBV28 and TRBJ1-5, the full variable domain reads DVKVTQSSRYLVKRTGEKVFLECVQDMDHENMFWYRQDPGLGLRLIYFSYDVKMKEKGDIPEGYSVSREKKERFSLILESASTNQTSMYLCASSWQGSSNQPQHFGDGTRLSIL.

The chain couples TRBV3-1 (or the pseudogene TRBV3-2) to TRBJ2-1; TRBD2 agrees at 10 bases. The germline CDR1 and CDR2 sequences are LGHDT and YNNKEL (reference sequence). The CDR3 is 16 amino acids. Germline trimming cut 3 bases from V and 0 bases from J; bases unmatched to any gene: 2. CDR3 loop: CASSHGLAASYNEQFF. The CDR3 DNA sequence: TGTGCCAGCAGCCATGGACTAGCGGCCTCCTACAATGAGCAGTTCTTC.

This chain joins TRBV7-2 and TRBJ2-7; a weak D match, TRBD2 (5 bases). CDR3 length: 14 amino acids. Germline loops: CDR1 SGHTA, CDR2 FQGNSA. V gave up 3 bases and J gave up 8 bases, with 17 bases separating them. DNA for the CDR3: TGTGCCAGCAGCTTCGCCTGGGAGTGGGGTAAGCAGTACTTC. The encoded protein is CASSFAWEWGKQYF.

The chain recombines TRBV5-4 with TRBJ1-5, with a tentative D call TRBD1 (5 bases). The germline V gene has CDR1 SGHNT and CDR2 YYREEE (reference sequence). Trimming left V 4 bases short and J 1 base short, with 6 bases between. This CDR3 has 13 residues. The chain's CDR3 is CASSRGSNQPQHF. CDR3 nucleotides: TGTGCCAGCAGCAGGGGAAGCAATCAGCCCCAGCATTTT.

The V and J genes are TRBV28 and TRBJ2-3; D might be TRBD1 (5 bases). Trimming shortened V by 4 bases and J by 4 bases, and 9 bases separated the two germline ends. Per germline, CDR1 MDHEN and CDR2 SYDVKM. This CDR3 has 13 residues. The CDR3 region has the DNA TGTGCCAGCAGTTCATCAGGGCCAGATACGCAGTATTTT. Amino acids: CASSSSGPDTQYF.

The V and J genes are TRBV19 and TRBJ2-7; TRBD2 agrees at 9 bases. Germline CDR1 LNHDA, CDR2 SQIVND (reference sequence). CDR3 size: 15 residues. V lost 1 base to trimming and J lost 2 bases; unmatched junction nucleotides: 3. CDR3 coding DNA: TGTGCCAGTAGTATAGCTAGCGGGGCTACCTACGAGCAGTACTTC. Its protein is CASSIASGATYEQYF.

The rearrangement links TRBV7-2 to TRBJ2-4, with TRBD2 matching over 7 bases. V lost 5 bases and J lost 2; bases outside the gene matches: 3. CDR3 size: 14 residues. Germline V gene sequence: CDR1 SGHTA, CDR2 FQGNSA. In DNA, the CDR3 is TGTGCCAGCAGCACGCGGGAGCCCAAAAACATTCAGTACTTC. This sequence encodes CASSTREPKNIQYF.

V usage is TRBV7-2 and J usage is TRBJ1-1, with D perhaps TRBD1 (6 bases). The CDR3 is 13 residues long. Looked up from germline, CDR1 is SGHTA and CDR2 is FQGNSA. V lost 3 bases to trimming and J lost 6 bases, with 11 bases between them. The CDR3 is CASSFLQGPEAFF. The CDR3 coding sequence is TGTGCCAGCAGCTTTTTACAGGGCCCTGAAGCTTTCTTT.

The rearrangement uses TRBV19 and TRBJ2-1; the match to TRBD2 covers 7 bases. From germline, CDR1 is LNHDA and CDR2 SQIVND (reference sequence). This CDR3 region has 17 residues. J gave up 7 bases and V 6 bases, and 18 bases lay outside the gene matches. The CDR3 bases are TGTGCCAGTAGGATGACTTGGGGCGGGAGTAGTGAAAATGAGCAGTTCTTC. Its translation: CASRMTWGGSSENEQFF.

V gene TRBV15 combines with J gene TRBJ1-1; 7 nucleotides line up with TRBD1. The junction had 8 bases not matched to a gene; V was cut back by 0 bases and J by 4 bases. Per the germline V gene, CDR1 is LNHNV and CDR2 is YYDKDF (reference sequence). The CDR3 loop spans 16 amino acids. The CDR3 DNA is TGTGCCACCAGCAGAGATAGGGCAACAGGGGCCACTGAAGCTTTCTTT. As protein: CATSRDRATGATEAFF. The whole variable domain, filled in from reference TRBV15 and TRBJ1-1, reads DAMVIQNPRYQVTQFGKPVTLSCSQTLNHNVMYWYQQKSSQAPKLLFHYYDKDFNNEADTPDNFQSRRPNTSFCFLDIRSPGLGDTAMYLCATSRDRATGATEAFFGQGTRLTVV.

V and J are TRBV18 and TRBJ1-2, with TRBD1 as a possible D gene (5 bases). Germline CDR1 and CDR2: KGHSH and LQKENI. The CDR3 has 15 amino acids. The V end lost 3 bases, the J end lost 4 bases, and 15 bases lay between the germline ends. The CDR3 DNA follows: TGTGCCAGCTCACCCCAGGGTAGTGGTGGCTATGGCTACACCTTC. Its translation is CASSPQGSGGYGYTF.

In its sample, this clone was seen once. The chain combines TRBV28 with TRBJ1-3; a weak D match, TRBD1 (6 bases). The CDR3 runs 13 residues. Germline V gene data show CDR1 as MDHEN and CDR2 as SYDVKM. The V end lost 9 bases, the J end lost 7 bases, and 16 bases lay between the germline ends. CDR3 nucleotide sequence: TGTGCCAGTCAGACGGGGGGCATGAACACCATATATTTT. Encoded protein: CASQTGGMNTIYF.

This chain joins TRBV18 and TRBJ1-2, with 8 bases identical to TRBD1. Trimming removed 1 base from V and 0 bases from J; junction bases left unmatched: 7. The length of the CDR3 is 17 residues. Germline loops: CDR1 KGHSH, CDR2 LQKENI. CDR3 amino acids: CASSPLVTGGTNYGYTF. CDR3 in DNA: TGTGCCAGCTCACCACTCGTTACAGGGGGAACTAACTATGGCTACACCTTC.

The chain employs TRBV7-9 and TRBJ2-2; 7 bases are shared with TRBD1. This CDR3 region has 14 residues. The germline V gene encodes CDR1 SEHNR and CDR2 FQNEAQ (reference sequence). Losses at the gene ends were 5 bases for V and 3 bases for J; bases not matched to a gene: 3. This chain's CDR3 is CASSLGQYTGELFF. In DNA, the CDR3 is TGTGCCAGCAGCCTGGGACAGTACACCGGGGAGCTGTTTTTT. Looking up the rest from reference TRBV7-9 and TRBJ2-2 gives the full variable domain: DTGVSQNPRHKITKRGQNVTFRCDPISEHNRLYWYRQTLGQGPEFLTYFQNEAQLEKSRLLSDRFSAERPKGSFSTLEIQRTEQGDSAMYLCASSLGQYTGELFFGEGSRLTVL.

The chain recombines TRBV7-6 with TRBJ2-7, with 7 bases identical to TRBD1. The junction had 3 bases not matched to a gene; V was cut back by 5 bases and J by 5 bases. CDR3 length equals 12 residues. Germline lookup yields CDR1 SGHVS and CDR2 FNYEAQ. In DNA form, the CDR3 reads TGTGCCAGCAGCGATGACAGGGACGAGCAGTACTTC. It translates to CASSDDRDEQYF. Full variable domain (outside the CDR3, taken from reference TRBV7-6 and TRBJ2-7): GAGVSQSPRYKVTKRGQDVALRCDPISGHVSLYWYRQALGQGPEFLTYFNYEAQQDKSGLPNDRFSAERPEGSISTLTIQRTEQRDSAMYRCASSDDRDEQYFGPGTRLTVT.

The J gene is TRBJ2-3, the V gene TRBV11-3; 7 bases fit TRBD1. CDR3 length: 15 residues. Germline lookup yields CDR1 SGHNT and CDR2 YENEEA. The ends lost 5 bases at V and 0 bases at J; junction bases unmatched: 5. The CDR3 coding sequence is TGTGCCAGCAGCCTTACAGGGGCTAGCACAGATACGCAGTATTTT. Translated: CASSLTGASTDTQYF.

The chain employs TRBV14 and TRBJ1-2, with D unclear. CDR3 size: 13 residues. V was cut by 4 bases and J by 6 bases, with 12 bases left in between. CDR1 and CDR2 (germline): SGHDN, FVKESK. In DNA form, the CDR3 reads TGTGCCAGCAGCCGTACTGTAGCGAATGGCTACACCTTC. Protein: CASSRTVANGYTF.

V and J are TRBV29-1 and TRBJ2-5; TRBD2 aligns across 9 bases. The CDR3 runs to 15 residues. Trimming took 3 bases from V and 4 from J; bases not matched to a gene: 9. CDR1 and CDR2 from the germline V gene are SQVTM and ANQGSEA. The DNA of the CDR3 is TGCAGCGTTGAGGGAAGACTAGCGGTTCGAGAGACCCAGTACTTC. Translated, it gives CSVEGRLAVRETQYF.